The 21 T cell receptor beta chains in this list originate from one sample, sequenced in a study of blood T cell repertoires in COVID-19. TCRdb's copy holds only in-frame clones and misses some; the assay was immunoSEQ multiplex PCR. The table has 150,000 to 200,000 clones, 82% seen once. The sequenced sample was PBMCs or T cells enriched from blood (not recorded which). Source of these receptors: a man between 60 and 75 years old who had recovered from COVID-19.

The chain recombines TRBV3-1 (or the pseudogene TRBV3-2) with TRBJ1-1, with TRBD1 identical over 10 bases. Per germline, CDR1 LGHDT and CDR2 YNNKEL (reference sequence). The CDR3 is 13 residues long. J gave up 12 bases and V 4 bases, and 8 bases lay outside the gene matches. The CDR3 protein is CASSPTGTGVPFF. The DNA for the CDR3 is TGTGCCAGCAGCCCGACCGGGACAGGGGTACCTTTCTTT.

The chain has TRBV18 and TRBJ2-3; TRBD1 might be the D (6 bases). V dropped 2 bases and J dropped 0 bases, with 12 bases sitting between them. The CDR3 totals 16 residues. CDR1 is KGHSH and CDR2 is LQKENI in the germline V gene. The DNA of the CDR3 is TGTGCCAGCTCACCAGTAAGGGGGATTAGCACAGATACGCAGTATTTT. This codes for CASSPVRGISTDTQYF.

This clone was found once. The rearrangement uses TRBV28 and TRBJ2-1, with D possibly TRBD1 on 6 matching bases. Trimming took off 3 bases at V and 3 bases at J, with 6 bases between the two ends. The germline V gene has CDR1 MDHEN and CDR2 SYDVKM. The CDR3 runs to 13 residues. The CDR3 here is CASSLDSYNEQFF. The DNA for the CDR3 is TGTGCCAGCAGTTTGGACAGCTACAATGAGCAGTTCTTC.

The V and J genes are TRBV7-6 and TRBJ2-1; 10 bases are a match to TRBD2. The germline gives CDR1 SGHVS, CDR2 FNYEAQ. V gave up 4 bases and J gave up 0 bases; unmatched junction bases: 12. This CDR3 is 19 amino acids long. The CDR3 reads CASSSLLGGLARSYNEQFF. The CDR3 DNA reads as TGTGCCAGCAGCTCACTCCTCGGGGGACTAGCGCGCTCCTACAATGAGCAGTTCTTC. Combining the CDR3 with reference TRBV7-6 and TRBJ2-1 gives the whole variable domain GAGVSQSPRYKVTKRGQDVALRCDPISGHVSLYWYRQALGQGPEFLTYFNYEAQQDKSGLPNDRFSAERPEGSISTLTIQRTEQRDSAMYRCASSSLLGGLARSYNEQFFGPGTRLTVL.

The chain joins TRBV16 to TRBJ2-7; 7 bases are shared with TRBD1. CDR1 is KGHSY, CDR2 FQNENV, per germline. V was pared by 3 bases and J by 1 base, with 12 bases of the junction left unmatched. This CDR3 is 17 amino acids long. The CDR3 nucleotides are TGTGCCAGCAGCCAGCCCCTTTGGGACAGAAATTCCTACGAGCAGTACTTC. Its translation is CASSQPLWDRNSYEQYF.

This clone was counted a few times. The chain carries TRBV7-9 and TRBJ1-1; 7 nucleotides line up with TRBD1. The CDR3 totals 14 residues. Germline V gene sequence: CDR1 SEHNR, CDR2 FQNEAQ (reference sequence). The V and J ends lost 5 bases and 1 base, in that order; junction bases with no gene match: 4. In DNA form, the CDR3 reads TGTGCCAGCAGCCAGGGACAGAGGAACACTGAAGCTTTCTTT. Translation gives CASSQGQRNTEAFF.

The rearrangement joins TRBV3-1 (or the pseudogene TRBV3-2) to TRBJ1-5; D unresolved. The ends were cut back, 4 bases at V and 2 bases at J, with 6 bases in the middle. Looked up from germline, CDR1 is LGHDT and CDR2 is YNNKEL (reference sequence). The CDR3 has 13 amino acids. CDR3 protein: CASSRRGNQPQHF. CDR3 sequence (DNA): TGTGCCAGCAGCCGACGGGGCAATCAGCCCCAGCATTTT.

The chain has TRBV11-1 and TRBJ2-1; D is perhaps TRBD2 (5 bases). The V and J ends lost 5 bases and 12 bases respectively, with 17 bases between them. Germline assignment: CDR1 SGHAT and CDR2 FQDESV (reference sequence). The CDR3 is made up of 13 amino acids. The CDR3 nucleotides are TGTGCCAGCAGCCCCATAAGGGTAGAGGGGCAGTTCTTC. Translating gives CASSPIRVEGQFF.

The genes are TRBV7-9 and TRBJ2-7, with 8 nucleotides matching TRBD1. Germline values: CDR1 SEHNR, CDR2 FQNEAQ (reference sequence). This CDR3 has 16 residues. With 4 bases clipped from V and 5 bases from J, the junction kept 13 bases outside the gene matches. The CDR3 spells CASSSILGQGGDEQYF. The DNA of the CDR3 is TGTGCCAGCAGCTCGATACTTGGACAGGGCGGCGACGAGCAGTACTTC.

This clone was picked up one time. V is TRBV5-5 and J is TRBJ1-1; D is uncertain. The CDR3 length is 13 residues. Deletions cut 4 bases from V and 6 bases from J, with 13 bases between. CDR1 and CDR2 from the germline V gene are SGHKS and YYEKEE (reference sequence). The CDR3 coding sequence is TGTGCCAGCAGCCCGAGTGGGAGGCCTGAAGCTTTCTTT. It codes for CASSPSGRPEAFF.

The chain carries TRBV7-2 and TRBJ1-5; no clear D gene. The CDR3 spans 12 residues. V lost 2 bases and J 13 bases, leaving 12 bases between the germline ends. Germline values: CDR1 SGHTA, CDR2 FQGNSA. This chain's CDR3 is CASSLQFGGQHF. CDR3 sequence (DNA): TGTGCCAGCAGCTTACAATTCGGCGGACAGCATTTT. Based on the CDR3 plus reference TRBV7-2 and TRBJ1-5, the full variable domain is GAGVSQSPSNKVTEKGKDVELRCDPISGHTALYWYRQSLGQGLEFLIYFQGNSAPDKSGLPSDRFSAERTGGSVSTLTIQRTQQEDSAVYLCASSLQFGGQHFGDGTRLSIL.

The gene calls are TRBV30 and TRBJ2-2, with D maybe TRBD1 (6 bases). This CDR3 is 16 amino acids long. Germline V gives CDR1 GTSNPN, CDR2 SVGIG (reference sequence). Trimming shortened V by 3 bases and J by 4 bases, and 18 bases separated the two germline ends. CDR3 sequence reads: CAWRLSTGTRTGELFF. The DNA of the CDR3 is TGTGCCTGGAGATTATCGACAGGAACCCGCACCGGGGAGCTGTTTTTT.

The gene calls are TRBV28 and TRBJ2-2, with a tentative D call TRBD2 (6 bases). Germline V lookup: CDR1 MDHEN, CDR2 SYDVKM. The CDR3 is 14 amino acids. V dropped 3 bases and J dropped 6 bases, with 11 bases sitting between them. Here the CDR3 reads CASSFTSGAGELFF. In nucleotides, the CDR3 is TGTGCCAGCAGTTTCACTTCGGGGGCCGGGGAGCTGTTTTTT.

V gene TRBV21-1 combines with J gene TRBJ2-3; whether TRBD1, the table's D call, matches the DNA was not checked. TRBV21-1 is assigned pseudogene status. This CDR3 contains 16 residues. The CDR3 DNA reads TGTGCCAGCAGCAAATTAGGGGGTACTAGCACAGATACGCAGTATTTT. It encodes CASSKLGGTSTDTQYF.

For the CDR3, the DNA is TGTGCCAGCAGCTTAACGTTGCTAGCGACCCCCACAGATACGCAGTATTTT. Translation gives CASSLTLLATPTDTQYF. The gene calls are TRBV7-3 and TRBJ2-3; D is perhaps TRBD2 (6 bases). The V end was cut by 0 bases, the J end by 2 bases, with 15 bases between. Per germline, CDR1 SGHTA and CDR2 FQGTGA. The CDR3 extends over 17 amino acids.

The chain joins TRBV7-3 to TRBJ2-3; 9 bases map to TRBD1. CDR1 is SGHTA, CDR2 FQGTGA, per germline. V was clipped by 5 bases and J by 2 bases; unmatched bases: 14. This CDR3 comprises 18 residues. CDR3 in amino acids: CASSPHGPHRGLTDTQYF. The CDR3 nucleotides are TGTGCCAGCAGCCCCCACGGCCCCCACAGGGGGCTCACAGATACGCAGTATTTT.

The genes are TRBV4-1 and TRBJ2-7; D might be TRBD1 (6 bases). There are 17 residues in the CDR3. V was trimmed by 0 bases and J by 2 bases, leaving 17 bases between them. Germline loops: CDR1 MGHRA, CDR2 YSYEKL. This CDR3 is CASSQDSGQGLTYEQYF. CDR3 bases: TGCGCCAGCAGCCAAGATAGTGGTCAGGGGTTAACCTACGAGCAGTACTTC.

The chain carries TRBV19 and TRBJ1-2; D is unresolved. The ends were cut back, 4 bases at V and 7 bases at J, with 16 bases in the middle. This CDR3 has 14 amino acids. Germline V lookup: CDR1 LNHDA, CDR2 SQIVND (reference sequence). CDR3 sequence (DNA): TGTGCCAGTAGTAGCGGGCCTGCCCCACTTGGCTACACCTTC. Protein sequence: CASSSGPAPLGYTF.

This clone has a handful of counts. This chain connects TRBV14 to TRBJ2-5; D remains unclear. Trimming removed 1 base from V and 5 bases from J, with 8 bases in between. CDR3 size: 13 residues. Per germline, CDR1 SGHDN and CDR2 FVKESK. DNA of the CDR3: TGTGCCAGCAGCCAAGGAGGTCGGGAGACCCAGTACTTC. It specifies CASSQGGRETQYF.

This chain uses TRBV7-3 with TRBJ2-3, with 10 bases identical to TRBD1. The length of the CDR3 is 15 residues. The V gene's germline CDR1 is SGHTA and CDR2 FQGTGA. Trimming removed 5 bases from V and 2 bases from J; junction bases left unmatched: 4. This chain's CDR3 is CASSPDRGHTDTQYF. The CDR3, as DNA: TGTGCCAGCAGCCCCGACAGGGGGCACACAGATACGCAGTATTTT.

The chain joins TRBV5-6 to TRBJ1-1; D is ambiguous. This CDR3 region has 16 residues. The germline V gene encodes CDR1 SGHDT and CDR2 YYEEEE. The V end was cut by 0 bases, the J end by 3 bases, with 15 bases between. CDR3 amino acids: CASSLAAERFDTEAFF. In nucleotides, the CDR3 is TGTGCCAGCAGCTTGGCCGCGGAGAGGTTCGACACTGAAGCTTTCTTT. The variable domain in full, with the rest retrieved from reference TRBV5-6 and TRBJ1-1, is DAGVTQSPTHLIKTRGQQVTLRCSPKSGHDTVSWYQQALGQGPQFIFQYYEEEERQRGNFPDRFSGHQFPNYSSELNVNALLLGDSALYLCASSLAAERFDTEAFFGQGTRLTVV.